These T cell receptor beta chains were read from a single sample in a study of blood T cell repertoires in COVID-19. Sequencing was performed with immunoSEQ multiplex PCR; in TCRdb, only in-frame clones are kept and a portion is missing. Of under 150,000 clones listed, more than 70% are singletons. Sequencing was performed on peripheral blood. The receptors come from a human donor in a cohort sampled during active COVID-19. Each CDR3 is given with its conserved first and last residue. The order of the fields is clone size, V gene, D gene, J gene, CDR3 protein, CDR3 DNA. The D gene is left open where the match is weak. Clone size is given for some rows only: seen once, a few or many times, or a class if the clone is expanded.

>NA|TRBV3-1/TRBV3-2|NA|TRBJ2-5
CASSQRALEETQYF
TGTGCCAGCAGCCAGCGGGCCTTAGAAGAGACCCAGTACTTC
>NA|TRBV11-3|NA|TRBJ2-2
CASSPSDSHRELFF
TGTGCCAGCAGCCCATCGGACTCACACCGGGAGCTGTTTTTT
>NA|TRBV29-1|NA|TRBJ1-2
CSVEQGLPKGGYTF
TGCAGCGTTGAACAGGGACTCCCTAAGGGAGGCTACACCTTC
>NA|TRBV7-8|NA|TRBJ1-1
CASSLRGGEAFF
TGTGCCAGCAGCCTAAGGGGGGGGGAAGCTTTCTTT
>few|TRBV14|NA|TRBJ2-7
CASSHGPQQYF
TGTGCCAGCAGCCATGGCCCCCAGCAGTACTTC
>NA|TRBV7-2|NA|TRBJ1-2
CASSLDFAGGYTF
TGTGCCAGCAGCTTAGATTTTGCGGGTGGCTACACCTTC
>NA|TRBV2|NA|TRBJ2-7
CASSNALYSYEQYF
TGTGCCAGCAGCAACGCCCTATACTCCTACGAGCAGTACTTC
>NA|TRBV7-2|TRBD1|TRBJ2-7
CASSSPGWGQGANEQYF
TGTGCCAGCAGCTCCCCCGGCTGGGGACAGGGGGCGAACGAGCAGTACTTC
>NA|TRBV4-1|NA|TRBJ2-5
CASSLSRGTFQETQYF
TGCGCCAGCAGCCTCTCGCGGGGTACCTTCCAAGAGACCCAGTACTTC
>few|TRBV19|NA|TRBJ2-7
CASSIAGGDEQYF
TGTGCCAGTAGTATAGCGGGGGGCGACGAGCAGTACTTC